One T cell receptor (beta chain) is described in this entry. Sorting of CD4+ naive, central memory, regulatory and stem cell-like memory cells was performed via CD45RO/CCR7/CD25/CD127/CD95/CD27. In all sorted populations, purity surpassed 95%. The data were taken from a study of beta chain features in type 1 diabetes. For the study at large: Cell yields, age and gender were similar between patients and healthy donors.

In germline, CDR1 is KGHSH, CDR2 LQKENI. The CDR3 consists of 15 residues. The V end was cut by 2 bases, the J end by 0 bases, with 8 bases between. Expressed TCRB transcripts were sequenced because the isolated RNA had all been reverse transcribed beforehand. Naive, central memory and regulatory T cell samples averaged about 3.57 million immunoSEQ reads each. Assay: immunoSEQ multiplex PCR; the TCRdb copy retains only in-frame clones and omits some. The sample holds more than 300,000 clones, approximately 12% seen once. J is TRBJ2-4 and V is TRBV18, with D possibly TRBD2 on 5 matching bases. Sequencing used naive CD4+ T cells from blood. This sequence originates from a man younger than 30 in good health. CDR3 amino acids: CASSPTAVAKNIQYF. The CDR3 DNA is TGTGCCAGCTCACCAACAGCGGTAGCCAAAAACATTCAGTACTTC. The whole variable domain, filled in from reference TRBV18 and TRBJ2-4, reads NAGVMQNPRHLVRRRGQEARLRCSPMKGHSHVYWYRQLPEEGLKFMVYLQKENIIDESGMPKERFSAEFPKEGPSILRIQQVVRGDSAAYFCASSPTAVAKNIQYFGAGTRLSVL.